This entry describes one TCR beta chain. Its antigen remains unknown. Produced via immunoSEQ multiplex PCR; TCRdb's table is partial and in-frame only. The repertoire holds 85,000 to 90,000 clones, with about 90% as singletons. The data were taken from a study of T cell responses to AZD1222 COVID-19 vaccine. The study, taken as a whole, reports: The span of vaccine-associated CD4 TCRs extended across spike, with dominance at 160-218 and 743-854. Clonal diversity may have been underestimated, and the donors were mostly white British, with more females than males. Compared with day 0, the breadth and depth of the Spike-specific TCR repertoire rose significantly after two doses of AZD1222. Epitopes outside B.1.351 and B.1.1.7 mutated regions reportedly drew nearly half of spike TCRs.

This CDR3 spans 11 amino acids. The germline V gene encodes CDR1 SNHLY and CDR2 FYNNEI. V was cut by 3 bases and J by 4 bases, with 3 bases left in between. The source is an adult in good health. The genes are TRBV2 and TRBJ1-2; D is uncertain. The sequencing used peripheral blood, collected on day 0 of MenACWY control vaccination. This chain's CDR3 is CASSDGYGYTF. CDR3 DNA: TGTGCCAGCAGTGACGGCTATGGCTACACCTTC.